This TCR beta chain derives from a study of T cell repertoires in cytomegalovirus infection (dated by TCRdb to between 2018 and 2020). Context from the whole study: Alongside well-studied HLA-B-restricted epitopes, the peptide stimulations were aimed at recently identified HLA-C-restricted CMV epitopes, whose presentation resists viral immunomodulation. Because public TCR beta signatures pointed to carriage of CMV infection together with the matching HLA type, the HLA type of each donor mattered for the analysis.

This clonotype has just a few counts. Its antigen is unknown. No base qualities exist here, and no much larger clone lies one base off it. The paper's findings and limits, for the study overall: The ex vivo response was dominated by HLA-C-restricted CMV-specific TCR beta clonotypes, which also provided the single most frequent clonotype in two of eight donors. In both this cohort and an independent roughly 350-donor cohort, the cumulative frequency of public TCR beta family members distinguished carriers of CMV infection plus the relevant HLA type.

The sample was run on an Illumina HiSeq 1500. The raw public reads went through TCRdb reprocessing: fastp at Q25, MiXCR clone calling, in-frame beta chains kept. Records with the same CDR3 protein are collapsed into one entry carrying the most frequent genes and DNA. The sample yields approximately 73,000 distinct CDR3 sequences; roughly 40% were counted once. Together, the top ten hold more than 85% of the sample. The treatment or condition label corresponds to: in vitro stimulation with specific CMV peptide epitopes to enrich CMV-specific T cells. Counted from cysteine to phenylalanine, this CDR3 has 17 amino acids. Only the CDR3 region is kept as DNA, spanning 51 bases read in frame from base 1. The trim is 3 bases for V and 4 bases for J, with a gap of 19 bases between the germline ends. The germline V gene (reference sequence) gives CDR1 as MNHEY and CDR2 as SMNVEV.

The V and J genes are TRBV27 and TRBJ2-1; perhaps TRBD1 is the D gene, with 7 bases matching. This TCR derives from a human donor in good health (CMV status not recorded). Some clones in this sample may be carry-over from other donors' samples. Sequencing used CD8+ T cells from cultured PBMCs, obtained from culture after CMV antigen stimulation. The DNA is TGTGCCAGCAGTTTTACGGGGGTAGGGGGACAGTACAATGAGCAGTTCTTC. The translation is CASSFTGVGGQYNEQFF.